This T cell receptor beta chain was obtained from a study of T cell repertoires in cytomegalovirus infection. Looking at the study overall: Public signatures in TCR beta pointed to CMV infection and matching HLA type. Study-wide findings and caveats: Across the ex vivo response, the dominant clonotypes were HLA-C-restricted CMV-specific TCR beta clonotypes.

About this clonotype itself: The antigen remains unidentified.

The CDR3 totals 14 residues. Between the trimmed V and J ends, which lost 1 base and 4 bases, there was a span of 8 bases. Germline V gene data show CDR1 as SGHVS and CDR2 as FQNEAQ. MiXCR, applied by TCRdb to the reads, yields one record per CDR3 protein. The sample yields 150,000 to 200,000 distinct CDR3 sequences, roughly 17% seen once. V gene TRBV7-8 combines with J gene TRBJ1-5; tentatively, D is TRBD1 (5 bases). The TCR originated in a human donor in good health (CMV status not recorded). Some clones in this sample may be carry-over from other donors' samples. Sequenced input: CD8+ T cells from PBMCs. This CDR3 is CASSLVTANQPQHF. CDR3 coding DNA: TGTGCCAGCAGCTTAGTGACAGCAAATCAGCCCCAGCATTTT.